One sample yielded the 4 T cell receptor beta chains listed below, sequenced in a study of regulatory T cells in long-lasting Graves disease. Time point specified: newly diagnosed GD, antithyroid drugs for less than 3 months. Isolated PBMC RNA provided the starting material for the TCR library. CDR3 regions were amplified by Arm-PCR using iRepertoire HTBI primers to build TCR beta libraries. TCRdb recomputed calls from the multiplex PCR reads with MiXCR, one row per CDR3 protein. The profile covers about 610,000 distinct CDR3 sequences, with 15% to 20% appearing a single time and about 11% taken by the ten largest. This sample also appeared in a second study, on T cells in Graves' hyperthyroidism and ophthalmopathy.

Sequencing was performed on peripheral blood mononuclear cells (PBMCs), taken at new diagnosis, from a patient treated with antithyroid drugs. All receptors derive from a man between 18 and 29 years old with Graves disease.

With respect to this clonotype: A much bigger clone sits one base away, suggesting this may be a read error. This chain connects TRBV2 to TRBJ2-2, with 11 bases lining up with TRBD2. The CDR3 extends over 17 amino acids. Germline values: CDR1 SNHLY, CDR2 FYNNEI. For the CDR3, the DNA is TGTACCAGCAGTACGTTGGGACTAGCGGAGAACACCGGGGAGCTGTTTTTT. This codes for CTSSTLGLAENTGELFF.

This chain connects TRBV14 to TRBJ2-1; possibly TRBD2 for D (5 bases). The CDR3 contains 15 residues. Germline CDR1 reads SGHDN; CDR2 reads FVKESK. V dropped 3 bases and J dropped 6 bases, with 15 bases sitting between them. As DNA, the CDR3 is TGTGCCAGCAGCCATCCTACCAGCGGAGGCAATGAGCAGTTCTTC. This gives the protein CASSHPTSGGNEQFF.

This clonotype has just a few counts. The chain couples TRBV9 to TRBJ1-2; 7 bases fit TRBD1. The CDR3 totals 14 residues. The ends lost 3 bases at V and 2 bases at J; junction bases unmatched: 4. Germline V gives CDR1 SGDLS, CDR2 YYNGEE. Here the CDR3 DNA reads TGTGCCAGCAGCGAATACAGGGGCAACTATGGCTACACCTTC. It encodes CASSEYRGNYGYTF.

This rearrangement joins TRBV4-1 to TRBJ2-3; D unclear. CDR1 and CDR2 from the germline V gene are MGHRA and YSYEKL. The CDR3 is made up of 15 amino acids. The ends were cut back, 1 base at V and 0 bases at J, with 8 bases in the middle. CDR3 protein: CASSQAPASTDTQYF. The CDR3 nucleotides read TGCGCCAGCAGCCAAGCCCCGGCTAGCACAGATACGCAGTATTTT.